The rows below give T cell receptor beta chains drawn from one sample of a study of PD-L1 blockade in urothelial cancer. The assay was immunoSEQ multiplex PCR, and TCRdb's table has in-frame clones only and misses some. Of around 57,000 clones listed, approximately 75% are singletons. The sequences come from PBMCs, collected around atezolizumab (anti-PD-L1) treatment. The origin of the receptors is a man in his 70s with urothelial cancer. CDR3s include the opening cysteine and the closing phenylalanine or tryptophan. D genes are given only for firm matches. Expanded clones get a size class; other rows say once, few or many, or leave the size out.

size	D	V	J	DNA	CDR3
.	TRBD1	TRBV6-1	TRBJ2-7	TGTGCCAGCAGTGAATTTGGTTGGGTGGGACAGGGTGTCTACGAGCAGTACTTC	CASSEFGWVGQGVYEQYF
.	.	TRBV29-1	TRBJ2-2	TGCAGCTCACAGGCGAACACCGGGGAGCTGTTTTTT	CSSQANTGELFF
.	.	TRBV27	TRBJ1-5	TGTGCCAGCAGTCCCCAGGGAGGTAGCAATCAGCCCCAGCATTTT	CASSPQGGSNQPQHF
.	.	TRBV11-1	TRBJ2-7	TGTGCCAGCAGCTCTCCTCCGGGCCAACTAGAGGAGCAGTACTTC	CASSSPPGQLEEQYF
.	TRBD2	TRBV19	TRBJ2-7	TGTGCCAGTAGTACCGGACTAGCGGGAGGCATCTCCTACGAGCAGTACTTC	CASSTGLAGGISYEQYF
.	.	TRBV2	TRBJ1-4	TGTGCCAGCAGTGAAGTCGACAGCCGTAATGAAAAACTGTTTTTT	CASSEVDSRNEKLFF
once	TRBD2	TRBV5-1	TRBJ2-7	TGCGCCAGCAGCTTGTATTCGGGAGGGCCCTCCTACGAGCAGTACTTC	CASSLYSGGPSYEQYF
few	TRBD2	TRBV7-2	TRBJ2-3	TGTGCCAGCAGCCTCCAGGCGGGAGTTAGCACAGATACGCAGTATTTT	CASSLQAGVSTDTQYF
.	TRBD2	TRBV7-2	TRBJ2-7	TGTGCCAGCAGCTTTGGGGGGGGCGAGCAGTACTTC	CASSFGGGEQYF
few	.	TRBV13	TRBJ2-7	TGTGCCAGCAGCTTGGGGATAGCGGCGCCGTCCTACGAGCAGTACTTC	CASSLGIAAPSYEQYF
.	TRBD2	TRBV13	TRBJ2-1	TGTGCCAGCAGCTCAATTAGCGGGAGAGGGGTTAATGAGCAGTTCTTC	CASSSISGRGVNEQFF
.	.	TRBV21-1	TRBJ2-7	TGTGCCAGCGGAAAGACAGGGTCGGACTACGAGCAGTACTTC	CASGKTGSDYEQYF
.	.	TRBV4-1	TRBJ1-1	TGCGCCAGCAGCCAGATAAGGCAGGGAACTGAAGCTTTCTTT	CASSQIRQGTEAFF
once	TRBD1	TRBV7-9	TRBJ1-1	TGTGCCAGCAGCTTTTCGACAGGGGACACTGAAGCTTTCTTT	CASSFSTGDTEAFF
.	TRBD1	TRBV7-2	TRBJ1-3	TGTGCCAGCAGCTCCGGGACAGCTGGAAACACCATATATTTT	CASSSGTAGNTIYF
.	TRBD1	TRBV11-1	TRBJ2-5	TGTGCCAGCAGCCAACAGGGGGTTGTAGAGACCCAGTACTTC	CASSQQGVVETQYF
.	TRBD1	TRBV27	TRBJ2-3	TGTGTCAGCAGTTTGGGGACAGGGGACCCCACAGATACGCAGTATTTT	CVSSLGTGDPTDTQYF
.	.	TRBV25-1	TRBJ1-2	TGTGCCAGCAGTGGGGGGGACGGCTACACCTTC	CASSGGDGYTF
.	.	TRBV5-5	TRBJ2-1	TGTGCCAGCAGCTTGACGGCCCACCCGGGTGGTGAGCAGTTCTTC	CASSLTAHPGGEQFF
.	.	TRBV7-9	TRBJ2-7	TGTGCCAGCAGCTTAGTGGCGGGGTACGGGGACCCCTACGAGCAGTACTTC	CASSLVAGYGDPYEQYF
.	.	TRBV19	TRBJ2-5	TGTGCCAGTCAATCCTGGGGGGTCCAAGAGACCCAGTACTTC	CASQSWGVQETQYF
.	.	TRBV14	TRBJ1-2	TGTGCCAGCAGCCAAGAGGGGACACCCGCCTATGGCTACACCTTC	CASSQEGTPAYGYTF
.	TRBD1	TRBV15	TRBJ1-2	TGTGCCACCAGCCAGGGGGCCCCGTCCTTCAACACCTTC	CATSQGAPSFNTF
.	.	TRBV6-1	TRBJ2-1	TGTGCCAGCAGTGATTGGACAGACATTAACAATGAGCAGTTCTTC	CASSDWTDINNEQFF
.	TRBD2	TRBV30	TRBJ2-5	TGTGCCTGGAGTGGACTAGCGGGAGAGACCCAGTACTTC	CAWSGLAGETQYF
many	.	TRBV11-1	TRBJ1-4	TGTGCCAGCAGCCCGGGAGCGGGTTTTGAAAAACTGTTTTTT	CASSPGAGFEKLFF
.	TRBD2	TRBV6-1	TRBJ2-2	TGTGCCAGCAGTGAACTAGCGGACACCGGGGAGCTGTTTTTT	CASSELADTGELFF
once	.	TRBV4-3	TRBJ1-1	TGCGCCAGCAGCCAAGTCGGACAGCGTGAAGCTTTCTTT	CASSQVGQREAFF
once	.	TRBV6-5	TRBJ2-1	TGTGCCAGCAGGTACGGTGAGGGGGGGAGCAATGAGCAGTTCTTC	CASRYGEGGSNEQFF